This entry concerns a single T cell receptor (beta chain). The CDR3 spans 11 residues. Trimming took off 7 bases at V and 5 bases at J, with 8 bases between the two ends. In germline, CDR1 is SEHNR, CDR2 FQNEAQ (reference sequence). These data originate in a study of CD8 T cells in Susac syndrome. Negative isolation was applied to CD8+ and CD4+ T cells, and FACS enrichment was applied to TEMRA cells. Reverse transcription of roughly 0.45 to 1 ug RNA was carried out with random hexamers. TCRdb re-called the immunoSEQ multiplex PCR reads with MiXCR, one entry per CDR3 protein. The data show about 190,000 distinct CDR3 sequences, 80% to 95% seen once.

This TCR derives from a human donor in good health. Sequencing input: CD4+ T cells from PBMCs. The rearrangement joins TRBV7-9 to TRBJ1-1; the D is unclear. The CDR3: CASMLDTEAFF. In nucleotides, the CDR3 is TGTGCCAGCATGTTGGATACTGAAGCTTTCTTT.